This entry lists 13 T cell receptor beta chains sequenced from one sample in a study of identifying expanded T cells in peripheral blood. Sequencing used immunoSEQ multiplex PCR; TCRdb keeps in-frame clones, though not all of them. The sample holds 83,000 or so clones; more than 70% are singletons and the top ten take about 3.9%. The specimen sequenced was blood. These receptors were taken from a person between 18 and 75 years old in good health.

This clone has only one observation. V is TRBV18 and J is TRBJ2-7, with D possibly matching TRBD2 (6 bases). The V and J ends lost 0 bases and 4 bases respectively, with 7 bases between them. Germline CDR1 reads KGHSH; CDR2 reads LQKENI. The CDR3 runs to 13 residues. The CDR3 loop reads CASSPPGGYEQYF. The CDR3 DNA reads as TGTGCCAGCTCACCACCCGGGGGTTACGAGCAGTACTTC.

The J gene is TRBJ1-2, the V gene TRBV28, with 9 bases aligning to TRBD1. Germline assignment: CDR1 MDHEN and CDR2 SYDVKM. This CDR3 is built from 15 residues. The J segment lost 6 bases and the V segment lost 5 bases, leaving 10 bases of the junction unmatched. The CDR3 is CASSPTFGTGNGYTF. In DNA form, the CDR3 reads TGTGCCAGCAGTCCTACTTTTGGGACAGGGAATGGCTACACCTTC.

The CDR3 coding sequence is TGTGCCAGCAGTGAAGCCGCGGACAGGGGGAATCAGCCCCAGCATTTT. Translated, it gives CASSEAADRGNQPQHF. V and J are TRBV2 and TRBJ1-5; 10 bases map to TRBD1. The CDR3 is 16 amino acids. The germline gives CDR1 SNHLY, CDR2 FYNNEI. Germline trimming cut 0 bases from V and 4 bases from J; bases unmatched to any gene: 3.

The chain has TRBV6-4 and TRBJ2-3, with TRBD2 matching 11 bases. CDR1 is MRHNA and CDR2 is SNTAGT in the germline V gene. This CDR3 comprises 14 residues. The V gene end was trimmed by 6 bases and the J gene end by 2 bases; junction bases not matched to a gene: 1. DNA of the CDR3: TGTGCCAGCAGGACTAGCGGGGACACAGATACGCAGTATTTT. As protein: CASRTSGDTDTQYF.

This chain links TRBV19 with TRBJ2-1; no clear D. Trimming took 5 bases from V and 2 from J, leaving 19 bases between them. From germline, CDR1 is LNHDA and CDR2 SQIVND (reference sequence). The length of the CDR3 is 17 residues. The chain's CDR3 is CASSPTLSRLAYNEQFF. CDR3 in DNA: TGTGCCAGTAGTCCTACCCTCTCTCGGCTTGCCTACAATGAGCAGTTCTTC.

The CDR3 loop is CASSGMTSGSRRQYF. CDR3 DNA sequence: TGTGCCAGCAGCGGAATGACTAGCGGGAGTAGAAGGCAGTACTTC. The V call is TRBV27, the J call TRBJ2-7; 12 bases fit TRBD2. The CDR3 contains 15 residues. V lost 6 bases and J lost 9; bases outside the gene matches: 12. CDR1 MNHEY and CDR2 SMNVEV come from the germline V gene (reference sequence).

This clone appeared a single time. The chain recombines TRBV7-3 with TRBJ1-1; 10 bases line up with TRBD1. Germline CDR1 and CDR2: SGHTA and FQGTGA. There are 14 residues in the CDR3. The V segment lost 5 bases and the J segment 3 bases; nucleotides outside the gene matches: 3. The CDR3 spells CASSADRGDTEAFF. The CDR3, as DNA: TGTGCCAGCAGCGCGGACAGGGGGGACACTGAAGCTTTCTTT.

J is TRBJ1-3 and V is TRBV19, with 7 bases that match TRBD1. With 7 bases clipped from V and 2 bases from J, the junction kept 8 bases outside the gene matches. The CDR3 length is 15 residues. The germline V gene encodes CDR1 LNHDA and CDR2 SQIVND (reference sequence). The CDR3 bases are TGTGCCAGTACCACGACAGGGACCACTGGAAACACCATATATTTT. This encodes CASTTTGTTGNTIYF.

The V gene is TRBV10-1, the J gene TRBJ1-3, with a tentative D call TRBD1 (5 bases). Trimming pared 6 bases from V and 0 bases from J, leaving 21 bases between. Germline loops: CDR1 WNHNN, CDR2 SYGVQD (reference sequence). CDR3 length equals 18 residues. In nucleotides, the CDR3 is TGCGCCAGCAGCCCCGTCCCGGGACTCTTACTCTCTGGAAACACCATATATTTT. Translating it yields CASSPVPGLLLSGNTIYF.

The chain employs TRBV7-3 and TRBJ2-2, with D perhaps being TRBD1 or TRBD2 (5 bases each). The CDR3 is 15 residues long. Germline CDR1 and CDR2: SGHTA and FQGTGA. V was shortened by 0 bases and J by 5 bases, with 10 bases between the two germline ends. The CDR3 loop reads CASSLTGDLTGELFF. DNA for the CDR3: TGTGCCAGCAGCTTAACGGGGGATCTAACCGGGGAGCTGTTTTTT.

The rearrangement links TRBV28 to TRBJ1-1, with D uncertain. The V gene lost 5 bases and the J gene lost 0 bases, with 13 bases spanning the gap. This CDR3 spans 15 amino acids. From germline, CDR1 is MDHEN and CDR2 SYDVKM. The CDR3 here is CASSLPSLLNTEAFF. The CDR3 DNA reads TGTGCCAGCAGTCTCCCCAGCCTCCTGAACACTGAAGCTTTCTTT.

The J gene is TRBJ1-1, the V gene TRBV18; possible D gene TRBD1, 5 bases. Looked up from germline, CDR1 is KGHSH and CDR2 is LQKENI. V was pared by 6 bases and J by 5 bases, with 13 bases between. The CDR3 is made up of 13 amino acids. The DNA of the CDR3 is TGTGCCAGCTCTCCGGAGTGGGGGACTGAAGCTTTCTTT. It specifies CASSPEWGTEAFF.

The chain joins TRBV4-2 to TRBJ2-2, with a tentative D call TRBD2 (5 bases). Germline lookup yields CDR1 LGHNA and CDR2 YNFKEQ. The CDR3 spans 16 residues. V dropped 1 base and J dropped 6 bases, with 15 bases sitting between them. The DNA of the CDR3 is TGTGCCAGCAGCCAAGGTCCCGGGTCGGAGGCCGGGGAGCTGTTTTTT. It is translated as CASSQGPGSEAGELFF.